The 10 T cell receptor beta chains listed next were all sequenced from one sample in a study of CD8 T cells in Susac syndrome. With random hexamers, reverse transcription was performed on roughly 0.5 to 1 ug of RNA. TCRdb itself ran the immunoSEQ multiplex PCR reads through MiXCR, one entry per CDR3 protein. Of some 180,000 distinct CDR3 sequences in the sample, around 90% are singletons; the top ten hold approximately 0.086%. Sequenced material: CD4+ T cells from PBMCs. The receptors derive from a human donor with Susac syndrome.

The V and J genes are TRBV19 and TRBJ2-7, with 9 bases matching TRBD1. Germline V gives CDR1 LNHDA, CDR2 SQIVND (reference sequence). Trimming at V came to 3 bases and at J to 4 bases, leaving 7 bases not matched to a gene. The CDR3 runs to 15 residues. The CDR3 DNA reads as TGTGCCAGTAGTATTAATGGACAGGGGTCATACGAGCAGTACTTC. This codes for CASSINGQGSYEQYF.

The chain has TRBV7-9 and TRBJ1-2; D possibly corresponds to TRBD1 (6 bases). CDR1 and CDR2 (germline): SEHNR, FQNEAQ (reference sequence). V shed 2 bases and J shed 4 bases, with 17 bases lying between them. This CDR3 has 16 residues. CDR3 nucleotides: TGTGCCAGCAGCTTATCGGGGGCGCCCGTTGGCTATGGCTACACCTTC. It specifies CASSLSGAPVGYGYTF.

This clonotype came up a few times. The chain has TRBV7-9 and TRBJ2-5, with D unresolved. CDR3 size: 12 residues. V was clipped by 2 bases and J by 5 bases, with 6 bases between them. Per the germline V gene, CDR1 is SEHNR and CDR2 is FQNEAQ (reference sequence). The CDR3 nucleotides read TGTGCCAGCAGCTTAATTTCGGAGACCCAGTACTTC. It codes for CASSLISETQYF.

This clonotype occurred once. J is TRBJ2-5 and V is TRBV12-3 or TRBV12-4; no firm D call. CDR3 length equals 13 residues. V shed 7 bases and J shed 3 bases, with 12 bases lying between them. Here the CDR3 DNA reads TGTGCCAGCAACACAAACCGAGAAGAGACCCAGTACTTC. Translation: CASNTNREETQYF.

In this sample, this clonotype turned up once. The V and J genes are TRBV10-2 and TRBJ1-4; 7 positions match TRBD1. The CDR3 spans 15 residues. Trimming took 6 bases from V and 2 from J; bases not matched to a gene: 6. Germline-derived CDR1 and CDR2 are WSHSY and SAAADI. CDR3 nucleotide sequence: TGCGCCAGCAGGGACAGGCGGTCCACTAATGAAAAACTGTTTTTT. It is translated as CASRDRRSTNEKLFF.

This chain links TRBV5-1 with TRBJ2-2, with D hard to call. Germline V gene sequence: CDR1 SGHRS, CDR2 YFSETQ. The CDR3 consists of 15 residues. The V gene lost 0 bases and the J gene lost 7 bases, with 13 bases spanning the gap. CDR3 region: CASSLAGGQLGELFF. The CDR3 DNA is TGCGCCAGCAGCTTGGCCGGCGGCCAGCTCGGGGAGCTGTTTTTT. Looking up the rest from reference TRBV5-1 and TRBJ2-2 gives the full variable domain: KAGVTQTPRYLIKTRGQQVTLSCSPISGHRSVSWYQQTPGQGLQFLFEYFSETQRNKGNFPGRFSGRQFSNSRSEMNVSTLELGDSALYLCASSLAGGQLGELFFGEGSRLTVL.

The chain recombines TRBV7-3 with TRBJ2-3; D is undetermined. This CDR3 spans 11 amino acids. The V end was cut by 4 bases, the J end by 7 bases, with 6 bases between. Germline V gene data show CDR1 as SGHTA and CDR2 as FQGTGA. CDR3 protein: CASSSSHTQYF. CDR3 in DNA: TGTGCCAGCAGCTCGTCCCATACGCAGTATTTT.

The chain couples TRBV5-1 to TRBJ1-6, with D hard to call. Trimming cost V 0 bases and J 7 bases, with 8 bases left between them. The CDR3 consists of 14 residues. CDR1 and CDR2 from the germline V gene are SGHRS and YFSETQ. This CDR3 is CASSLDLGNSPLHF. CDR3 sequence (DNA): TGCGCCAGCAGCTTGGATCTGGGGAATTCACCCCTCCACTTT.

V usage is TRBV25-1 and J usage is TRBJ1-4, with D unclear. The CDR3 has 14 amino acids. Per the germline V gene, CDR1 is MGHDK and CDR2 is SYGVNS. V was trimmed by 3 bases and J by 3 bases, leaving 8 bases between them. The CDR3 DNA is TGTGCCAGCAGTGATGGACTAGCTAATGAAAAACTGTTTTTT. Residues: CASSDGLANEKLFF.

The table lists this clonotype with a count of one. The CDR3 coding sequence is TGCAGTGCTAGAGATCCGTCACAGGGGGCCTACGAGCAGTACTTC. It encodes CSARDPSQGAYEQYF. This chain joins TRBV20-1 and TRBJ2-7; 8 nucleotides match TRBD1. This CDR3 has 15 residues. Trimming cost V 0 bases and J 2 bases; bases outside gene matches: 6. The germline CDR1 and CDR2 sequences are DFQATT and SNEGSKA (reference sequence).